Below are 14 T cell receptor beta chains sequenced from a single sample in a study of cytomegalovirus exposure and HLA in healthy donors. PCR involved 60 Vbeta and 13 Jbeta primers. Profiled with immunoSEQ multiplex PCR; TCRdb holds only in-frame clones, not every one. The data show roughly 80,000 clones, with about four fifths seen just once and approximately 1.9% held by the top ten. Sequencing input: PBMCs. All receptors come from a woman aged 30 to 39 in good health and CMV-seronegative.

The chain joins TRBV6-5 to TRBJ2-7; D may be TRBD1 (5 bases). The CDR3 has 12 amino acids. CDR1 and CDR2 from the germline V gene are MNHEY and SVGAGI. Trimming took 6 bases from V and 1 from J, leaving 7 bases between them. In DNA, the CDR3 is TGTGCCAGCAGCGACAGATCCTACGAGCAGTACTTC. It codes for CASSDRSYEQYF.

The chain joins TRBV5-8 to TRBJ2-5; 13 nucleotides align to TRBD2. Trimming cost V 10 bases and J 11 bases; bases outside gene matches: 11. Looked up from germline, CDR1 is SGHTS and CDR2 is YDEGEE. The CDR3 consists of 13 residues. DNA of the CDR3: TGTGCCTCCAGACTAGCGGGAGGATGGGAGCAGTACTTC. Translating it yields CASRLAGGWEQYF.

The CDR3 DNA reads as TGCGCCAGCAGCCATCGACAGGCGAACACTGAAGCTTTCTTT. The encoded protein is CASSHRQANTEAFF. This chain connects TRBV4-1 to TRBJ1-1; D perhaps matches TRBD1 (6 bases). The CDR3 is 14 amino acids. Trimming shortened V by 3 bases and J by 1 base, and 9 bases separated the two germline ends. Germline V gene sequence: CDR1 MGHRA, CDR2 YSYEKL.

The chain joins TRBV28 to TRBJ2-7; TRBD2 is a possible D gene (5 bases). Trimming removed 5 bases from V and 3 bases from J, with 20 bases in between. This CDR3 is 16 amino acids long. In germline, CDR1 is MDHEN, CDR2 SYDVKM. As DNA, the CDR3 is TGTGCCAGCAGTCCCCCCGGTAGGATAGGAGGCTACGAGCAGTACTTC. It is translated as CASSPPGRIGGYEQYF. Based on the CDR3 plus reference TRBV28 and TRBJ2-7, the full variable domain is DVKVTQSSRYLVKRTGEKVFLECVQDMDHENMFWYRQDPGLGLRLIYFSYDVKMKEKGDIPEGYSVSREKKERFSLILESASTNQTSMYLCASSPPGRIGGYEQYFGPGTRLTVT.

The chain has TRBV27 and TRBJ2-1; the match to TRBD2 covers 16 bases. CDR3 length equals 16 residues. The J segment lost 9 bases and the V segment lost 5 bases, leaving 7 bases of the junction unmatched. Germline loops: CDR1 MNHEY, CDR2 SMNVEV (reference sequence). The CDR3 loop reads CASSAGTSGRVAEQFF. For the CDR3, the DNA is TGTGCCAGCAGTGCCGGGACTAGCGGGAGGGTCGCTGAGCAGTTCTTC.

The CDR3, as DNA: TGCGCCAGCAGCTTGGGACAGCCGAACACTGAAGCTTTCTTT. Protein: CASSLGQPNTEAFF. This chain joins TRBV5-1 and TRBJ1-1; possible D gene TRBD1, 5 bases. V lost 0 bases to trimming and J lost 1 base, with 7 bases between them. The germline CDR1 and CDR2 sequences are SGHRS and YFSETQ. The CDR3 contains 14 residues. Filled out from reference TRBV5-1 and TRBJ1-1, the complete variable domain reads KAGVTQTPRYLIKTRGQQVTLSCSPISGHRSVSWYQQTPGQGLQFLFEYFSETQRNKGNFPGRFSGRQFSNSRSEMNVSTLELGDSALYLCASSLGQPNTEAFFGQGTRLTVV.

The V gene is TRBV19, the J gene TRBJ2-2; 8 bases are a match to TRBD1. CDR3 length equals 16 residues. CDR1 and CDR2 (germline): LNHDA, SQIVND (reference sequence). V lost 6 bases and J lost 0; bases outside the gene matches: 6. CDR3 nucleotides: TGTGCCAGTAGCCGCGGACAGGGTGCGAACACCGGGGAGCTGTTTTTT. This translates into CASSRGQGANTGELFF.

The sample holds one count of this clone. This chain joins TRBV1 and TRBJ1-1. TRBV1 is a recognized pseudogene. This CDR3 contains 15 residues. The CDR3 loop is CTSSQDKGGTYEAFF. The CDR3 DNA sequence: TGCACCAGCAGCCAAGATAAGGGGGGGACGTATGAAGCTTTCTTT.

V usage is TRBV7-9 and J usage is TRBJ1-1; TRBD1 is a possible D gene (6 bases). Germline V gene lookup returns CDR1 SEHNR and CDR2 FQNEAQ (reference sequence). CDR3 length: 14 amino acids. V dropped 3 bases and J dropped 1 base, with 9 bases sitting between them. This CDR3 reads CASSFPTGNTEAFF. CDR3 nucleotide sequence: TGTGCCAGCAGCTTTCCGACAGGGAACACTGAAGCTTTCTTT.

This CDR3 reads CASSPPDFGRAYNEQFF. The CDR3, as DNA: TGTGCCAGCTCACCTCCCGATTTTGGGAGGGCCTACAATGAGCAGTTCTTC. The chain joins TRBV18 to TRBJ2-1, with TRBD2 matching over 7 bases. J gave up 2 bases and V 3 bases, and 10 bases lay outside the gene matches. The CDR3 runs to 17 residues. Germline V gene lookup returns CDR1 KGHSH and CDR2 LQKENI.

V and J are TRBV2 and TRBJ2-3, with D perhaps TRBD2 (6 bases). Trimming took off 2 bases at V and 5 bases at J, with 11 bases between the two ends. Germline lookup yields CDR1 SNHLY and CDR2 FYNNEI. The CDR3 covers 14 residues. DNA of the CDR3: TGTGCCAGCAGTGAATCGCCCGGGAGAGATACGCAGTATTTT. Its translation is CASSESPGRDTQYF.

J is TRBJ1-1 and V is TRBV5-4; no reliable D call. Trimming removed 3 bases at V and 6 bases at J, with 15 bases between. The CDR3 covers 14 residues. Germline CDR1 is SGHNT and CDR2 is YYREEE (reference sequence). The CDR3 loop reads CASSSSRRGAEAFF. Written as DNA, the CDR3 is TGTGCCAGCAGCTCATCAAGGCGGGGAGCTGAAGCTTTCTTT. The full variable domain, completed using reference TRBV5-4 and TRBJ1-1, is ETGVTQSPTHLIKTRGQQVTLRCSSQSGHNTVSWYQQALGQGPQFIFQYYREEENGRGNFPPRFSGLQFPNYSSELNVNALELDDSALYLCASSSSRRGAEAFFGQGTRLTVV.

This chain links TRBV19 with TRBJ1-4, with 10 nucleotides matching TRBD1. This CDR3 spans 15 amino acids. The V and J ends lost 2 bases and 5 bases, in that order; junction bases with no gene match: 2. Germline V lookup: CDR1 LNHDA, CDR2 SQIVND (reference sequence). CDR3 in amino acids: CASSIRGQGNEKLFF. The CDR3 bases are TGTGCCAGTAGTATACGGGGACAGGGGAATGAAAAACTGTTTTTT.

This chain connects TRBV5-8 to TRBJ2-3; D is perhaps TRBD2 (6 bases). The germline CDR1 and CDR2 sequences are SGHTS and YDEGEE. The CDR3 spans 16 residues. V lost 4 bases and J 3 bases, leaving 18 bases between the germline ends. This CDR3 reads CASSPNSGFGTDTQYF. DNA of the CDR3: TGTGCCAGCAGCCCAAATAGCGGATTCGGGACAGATACGCAGTATTTT.